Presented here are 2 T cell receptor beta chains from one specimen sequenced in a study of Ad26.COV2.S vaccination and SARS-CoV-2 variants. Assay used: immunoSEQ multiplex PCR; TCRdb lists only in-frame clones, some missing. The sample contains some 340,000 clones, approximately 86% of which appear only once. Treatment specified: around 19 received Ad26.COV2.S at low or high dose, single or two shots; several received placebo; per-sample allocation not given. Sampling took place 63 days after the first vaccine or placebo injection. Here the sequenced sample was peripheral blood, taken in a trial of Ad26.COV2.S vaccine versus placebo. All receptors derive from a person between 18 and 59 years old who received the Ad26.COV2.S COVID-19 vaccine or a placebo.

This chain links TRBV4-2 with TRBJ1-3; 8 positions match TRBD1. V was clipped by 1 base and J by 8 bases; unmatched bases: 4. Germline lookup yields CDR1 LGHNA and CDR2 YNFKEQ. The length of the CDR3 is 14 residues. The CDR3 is CASSQGTGLDTIYF. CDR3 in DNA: TGTGCCAGCAGCCAAGGGACAGGGTTGGACACCATATATTTT.

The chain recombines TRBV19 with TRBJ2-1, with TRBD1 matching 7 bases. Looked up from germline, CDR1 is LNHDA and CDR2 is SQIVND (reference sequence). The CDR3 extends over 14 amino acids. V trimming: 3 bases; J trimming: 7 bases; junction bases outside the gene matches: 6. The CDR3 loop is CASSIQGEGNEQFF. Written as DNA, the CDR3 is TGTGCCAGTAGTATCCAGGGGGAAGGGAATGAGCAGTTCTTC.